The 3 T cell receptor beta chains below come from one sample, sequenced in a study of cytomegalovirus exposure and HLA in healthy donors. PCR amplification relied on 60 Vbeta primers (plus 13 Jbeta primers). Measured with immunoSEQ multiplex PCR; TCRdb has only the in-frame clones, and not every one. The table lists about 160,000 clones, 75% to 90% of them singletons. The sample was PBMCs. These TCRs come from a woman aged 50 to 65 in good health and CMV-seropositive.

This CDR3 is CASSLALSGNTIYF. The DNA for the CDR3 is TGTGCCAGCAGCTTGGCCCTATCTGGAAACACCATATATTTT. The genes are TRBV5-5 and TRBJ1-3; no clear D gene. The V and J ends lost 0 bases and 1 base respectively, with 5 bases between them. CDR1 is SGHKS, CDR2 YYEKEE, per germline (reference sequence). The CDR3 is 14 residues long.

Only a few counts were recorded for this clone. The gene calls are TRBV6-6 and TRBJ1-4; maybe TRBD1 (6 bases). The germline CDR1 and CDR2 sequences are MNHNY and SVGAGI (reference sequence). V lost 5 bases, J lost 8 bases, and 15 bases lay in between. The CDR3 loop spans 14 amino acids. CDR3 protein: CASSRQVEGEKLFF. The CDR3 DNA reads as TGTGCCAGCAGTCGACAGGTTGAGGGGGAAAAACTGTTTTTT.

This rearrangement joins TRBV10-3 to TRBJ2-7; TRBD1 agrees at 12 bases. The CDR3 is made up of 15 amino acids. CDR1 ENHRY and CDR2 SYGVKD come from the germline V gene. The V and J ends lost 2 bases and 5 bases, in that order; junction bases with no gene match: 4. Here the CDR3 reads CAISEPGQGAHEQYF. CDR3 sequence (DNA): TGTGCCATCAGTGAGCCGGGACAGGGGGCCCACGAGCAGTACTTC.